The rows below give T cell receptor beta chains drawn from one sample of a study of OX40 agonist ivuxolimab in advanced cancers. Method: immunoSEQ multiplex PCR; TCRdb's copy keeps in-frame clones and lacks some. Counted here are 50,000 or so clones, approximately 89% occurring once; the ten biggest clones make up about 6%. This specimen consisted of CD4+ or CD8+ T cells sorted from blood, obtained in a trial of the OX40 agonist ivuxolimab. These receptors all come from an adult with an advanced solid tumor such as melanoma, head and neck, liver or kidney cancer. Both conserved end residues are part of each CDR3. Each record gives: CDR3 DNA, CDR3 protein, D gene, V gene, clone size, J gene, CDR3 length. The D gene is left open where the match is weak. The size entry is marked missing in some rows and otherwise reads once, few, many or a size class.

TGTGCCAGCAGTGTTAAACAATATAATTCACCCCTCCACTTT CASSVKQYNSPLHF - TRBV2 - TRBJ1-6 14
TGTGCCATCAGTGAGTCGAGCGGGAACCGACAGGGGGACTACTCAGGGGGATTTACCGGGGAGCTGTTTTTT CAISESSGNRQGDYSGGFTGELFF TRBD1 TRBV10-3 - TRBJ2-2 24
TGTGCCAGCAGTTTATACCCGTTAGGGCTCGAAGGCGGCTACACCTTC CASSLYPLGLEGGYTF - TRBV27 - TRBJ1-2 16
TGTGCCAGCAGCCTATGGGACAGGGGGGAACCCAATGAGCAGTTCTTC CASSLWDRGEPNEQFF TRBD1 TRBV7-8 - TRBJ2-1 16
TGTGCCTGGGATAGCGGGAGGGCCTACAATGAGCAGTTCTTC CAWDSGRAYNEQFF TRBD2 TRBV30 - TRBJ2-1 14
TGTGCCAGCAGTATTTCCGGGGAGCTGTTTTTT CASSISGELFF - TRBV5-4 - TRBJ2-2 11
TGTGCCACCAGCAGAGGCGAAGGGGGCTTCGGAAACACCATATATTTT CATSRGEGGFGNTIYF TRBD1 TRBV15 - TRBJ1-3 16
TGCAGCGTTGAAGACAGGGGGAAATCCTACAATGAGCAGTTCTTC CSVEDRGKSYNEQFF TRBD1 TRBV29-1 - TRBJ2-1 15
TGTGCCAGCAGCGTACAGGGATCCTACAATGAGCAGTTCTTC CASSVQGSYNEQFF - TRBV9 once TRBJ2-1 14
TGTGCCAGCAGCTTGGAAGGGGACAGGGGTTTCACTGAAGCTTTCTTT CASSLEGDRGFTEAFF TRBD1 TRBV5-4 - TRBJ1-1 16
TGTGCCAGCAGCGCCGGACAGGGGGATGGAGCCACCATATATTTT CASSAGQGDGATIYF TRBD1 TRBV9 - TRBJ1-3 15
TGCAGCGTTGAAGGGAGACCGCCCTACACAGATACGCAGTATTTT CSVEGRPPYTDTQYF - TRBV29-1 once TRBJ2-3 15
TGTGCCAGCAGTACCTCGACAGGGGTGGAAGGCTACACCTTC CASSTSTGVEGYTF TRBD1 TRBV28 - TRBJ1-2 14
TGTGCCAGCAGCTTCCAGGTTAACACTGAAGCTTTCTTT CASSFQVNTEAFF - TRBV7-9 - TRBJ1-1 13
TGTGCCAGCAGTTACTCCGGGACAGGGTACGAGACCCAGTACTTC CASSYSGTGYETQYF TRBD1 TRBV6-5 - TRBJ2-5 15
TGCGCCAGCAGCGGGACAGCCCAGAGCTCCTACAATGAGCAGTTCTTC CASSGTAQSSYNEQFF TRBD1 TRBV5-1 - TRBJ2-1 16
TGTGCCAGCATCAACCCTAGTGAAGCTTTCTTT CASINPSEAFF - TRBV7-9 - TRBJ1-1 11
TGCGCCAGCAGCCCAACAGGACTAGTCAACGAGCAGTACTTC CASSPTGLVNEQYF TRBD2 TRBV5-1 - TRBJ2-7 14
TGTGCCAGCAGCGTAGGCCCGAGCGGGAGAGGTTCTCCCGGGGAGCTGTTTTTT CASSVGPSGRGSPGELFF TRBD2 TRBV9 - TRBJ2-2 18
TGTGCCACCTGGGAGACAGGAGGCGCTGAAGCTTTCTTT CATWETGGAEAFF - TRBV2 - TRBJ1-1 13
TGCGCCAGCAGCCAAGGGAGGATTAACTATGGCTACACCTTC CASSQGRINYGYTF - TRBV4-1 - TRBJ1-2 14
TGTGCCAGCAGCTTAGGTTTTGGGACAGGGTACAACGAGCAGTACTTC CASSLGFGTGYNEQYF TRBD1 TRBV7-6 once TRBJ2-7 16
TGTGCCAGCAGCGCAGACAGTAGGGATGGCTACACCTTC CASSADSRDGYTF - TRBV7-6 - TRBJ1-2 13
TGTGCCAGCAGCGTCGTCGGACAGGGGGCTGGGTCCTACAATGAGCAGTTCTTC CASSVVGQGAGSYNEQFF TRBD1 TRBV9 - TRBJ2-1 18
TGTGCCAGCAGCTCAGCGGGCGTCACTGAAGCTTTCTTT CASSSAGVTEAFF - TRBV7-6 - TRBJ1-1 13
TGTGCCAGCAGCGAGGGACAGGGAGGGGGCTACACCTTC CASSEGQGGGYTF TRBD1 TRBV7-9 - TRBJ1-2 13
TGTGCCAGCAGCGCCTGGGACTACCTACAGTTCTTC CASSAWDYLQFF TRBD2 TRBV11-2 - TRBJ2-1 12
TGTGCCAGCAGCTTAGAGAAGGAGCTCACCGGGGAGCTGTTTTTT CASSLEKELTGELFF - TRBV11-1 - TRBJ2-2 15
TGTGCCAGTAGTGACACGGTATCACAGATGTACCAAGAGACCCAGTACTTC CASSDTVSQMYQETQYF - TRBV19 few TRBJ2-5 17